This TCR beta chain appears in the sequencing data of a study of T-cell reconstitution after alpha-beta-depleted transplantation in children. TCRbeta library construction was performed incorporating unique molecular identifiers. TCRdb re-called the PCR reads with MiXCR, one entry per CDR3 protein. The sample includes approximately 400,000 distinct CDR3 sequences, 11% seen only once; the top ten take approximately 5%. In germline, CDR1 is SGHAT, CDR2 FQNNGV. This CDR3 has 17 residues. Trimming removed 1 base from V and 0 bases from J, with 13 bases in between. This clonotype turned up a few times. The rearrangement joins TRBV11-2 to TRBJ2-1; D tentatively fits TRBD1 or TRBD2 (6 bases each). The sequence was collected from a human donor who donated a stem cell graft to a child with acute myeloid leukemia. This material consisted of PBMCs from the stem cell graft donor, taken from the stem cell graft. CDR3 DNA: TGTGCCAGCAGCTTAGGTCGTGGGGGGCCCTCCTACAATGAGCAGTTCTTC. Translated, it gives CASSLGRGGPSYNEQFF.